These T cell receptor beta chains were read from a single sample in a study of identical twins. Each CDR3 protein is one row after TCRdb ran MiXCR on the 5' RACE reads. The data contain under 1 million distinct CDR3 sequences, roughly 12% of them singletons. These same data were also listed under a study on yellow fever vaccine responses in identical twins.

Sequencing was carried out using PBMCs. The receptors originated from a woman in her late teens or twenties in good health. CDR3s leave out the opening cysteine and the closing phenylalanine or tryptophan. A D gene is named only where the DNA matches it firmly.

v_gene	d_gene	j_gene	len	CDR3aa
TRBV20-1	-	TRBJ1-6	8	SADAIPLH
TRBV7-2	-	TRBJ2-2	15	ASSSGLAGRRAGELF
TRBV7-6	TRBD2	TRBJ2-7	13	ASSLLAVSSYEQY
TRBV27	-	TRBJ2-3	12	ASSMGAGMATQY
TRBV2	TRBD2	TRBJ2-1	13	ASTSTSGRANEQF
TRBV29-1	TRBD2	TRBJ2-3	15	SVEAWASGTSTDTQY
TRBV25-1	-	TRBJ2-1	13	ASSSGSQRSNEQF
TRBV5-1	-	TRBJ2-1	9	ASSLLDEQF
TRBV15	-	TRBJ1-1	14	ATSRDSEGILTEAF
TRBV12-2	-	TRBJ1-1	13	ASRSVRVDATEAF
TRBV7-7	TRBD2	TRBJ2-2	16	ASSLFPERGLNTGELF
TRBV10-3	-	TRBJ2-2	12	AIMATGNTGELF
TRBV12-3/TRBV12-4	-	TRBJ1-2	12	ASSLARGHYGYT
TRBV7-6	-	TRBJ2-1	12	ASSFPFRDNEQF
TRBV5-5	TRBD1	TRBJ2-3	13	ASSQRTGLTDTQY
TRBV28	TRBD2	TRBJ2-1	12	VSGGVLSYNEQF
TRBV12-3/TRBV12-4	TRBD1	TRBJ2-2	13	ASSGRQGAGGELF
TRBV2	-	TRBJ2-5	10	ASDREMETQY
TRBV13	-	TRBJ2-3	12	ASSFRGASDTQY
TRBV9	TRBD2	TRBJ2-1	13	ASSVELAGYNEQF
TRBV28	TRBD1	TRBJ1-5	14	ASSPARTGLNQPQH
TRBV7-2	-	TRBJ2-2	14	ASSLEGVLVTGELF
TRBV19	TRBD1	TRBJ2-3	11	AGGTGDTDTQY
TRBV15	-	TRBJ2-1	13	ATSRDRGTYNEQF
TRBV15	TRBD2	TRBJ2-3	15	ATSRDATSGSTDTQY
TRBV4-1	TRBD2	TRBJ2-2	15	ASSAELAGGPTGELF
TRBV6-6	-	TRBJ2-5	11	ASSWGPGETQY
TRBV4-1	-	TRBJ2-5	13	ASSHGVEDWETQY
TRBV12-3/TRBV12-4	-	TRBJ2-6	13	ASSGIVSGANVLT
TRBV29-1	TRBD2	TRBJ2-1	15	SVGGVGTSGNRDEQF
TRBV20-1	-	TRBJ2-5	13	SAAYTPSSQETQY
TRBV11-2	-	TRBJ2-1	14	ASSANGRVSYNEQF
TRBV27	-	TRBJ2-7	12	ASSMTGNPGEQY
TRBV12-3/TRBV12-4	-	TRBJ2-3	12	ASSFVGETDTQY
TRBV6-5	TRBD2	TRBJ2-3	15	ASSYSFGLAGEDTQY
TRBV20-1	-	TRBJ2-2	13	SARAGALGTGELF
TRBV2	-	TRBJ2-1	15	ASSSQRVSFGNNEQF
TRBV15	-	TRBJ1-3	13	ATSRDGTPGNTIY
TRBV12-3/TRBV12-4	-	TRBJ1-5	11	ASSLAPGEPQH
TRBV20-1	TRBD2	TRBJ2-5	12	SARTSGSTETQY
TRBV5-1	TRBD2	TRBJ2-3	14	ASSLWTSGTTDTQY
TRBV20-1	TRBD2	TRBJ2-3	15	CAREAGRVVRTDTQY
TRBV28	-	TRBJ2-1	13	ASSLWTLTDNEQF
TRBV15	-	TRBJ1-6	11	ATSRDGYSPLH
TRBV5-1	-	TRBJ1-4	12	ASSFGTMNEKLF
TRBV20-1	TRBD2	TRBJ2-3	14	SARDATSGITDTQY
TRBV2	-	TRBJ1-2	12	ASSERTGTHGYT
TRBV5-1	TRBD1	TRBJ1-2	14	ASSLEGTGTSRGYT
TRBV10-1	TRBD1	TRBJ2-1	11	ASRQGPGNEQF
TRBV5-1	-	TRBJ2-1	13	ASSSIAESYNEQF
TRBV29-1	TRBD1	TRBJ1-1	10	SVHRGSTEAF
TRBV10-3	-	TRBJ2-4	14	AISESLQMVSNIQY
TRBV18	TRBD1	TRBJ2-7	13	ASSPGGTGAGEQY
TRBV12-3/TRBV12-4	-	TRBJ2-5	12	ASSSGGGGETQY
TRBV6-2/TRBV6-3	-	TRBJ2-2	18	ASSYPLGQFAILNTGELF
TRBV10-3	TRBD1	TRBJ2-7	12	AIMGDRGFYEQY
TRBV12-3/TRBV12-4	-	TRBJ2-4	14	ASSFGPVRLKNIQY
TRBV20-1	-	TRBJ2-5	12	SATDSGLGETQY
TRBV11-2	-	TRBJ2-3	10	ASSLERDTQY